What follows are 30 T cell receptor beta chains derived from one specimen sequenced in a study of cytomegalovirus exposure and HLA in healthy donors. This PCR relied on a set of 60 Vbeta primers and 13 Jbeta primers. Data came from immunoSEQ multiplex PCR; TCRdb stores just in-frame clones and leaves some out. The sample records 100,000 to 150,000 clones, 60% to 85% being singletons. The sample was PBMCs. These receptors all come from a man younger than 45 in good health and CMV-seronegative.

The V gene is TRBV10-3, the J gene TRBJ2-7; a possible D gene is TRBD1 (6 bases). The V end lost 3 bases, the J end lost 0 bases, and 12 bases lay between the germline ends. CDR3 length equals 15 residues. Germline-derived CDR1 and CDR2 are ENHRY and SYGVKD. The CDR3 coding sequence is TGTGCCATCAGTGATTCAGGGGCCCGCTCCTACGAGCAGTACTTC. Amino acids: CAISDSGARSYEQYF.

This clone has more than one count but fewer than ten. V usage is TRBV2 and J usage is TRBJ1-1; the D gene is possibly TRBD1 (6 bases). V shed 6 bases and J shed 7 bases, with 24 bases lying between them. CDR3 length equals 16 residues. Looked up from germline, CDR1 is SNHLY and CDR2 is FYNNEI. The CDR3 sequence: CASRDSAMRGAYEAFF. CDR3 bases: TGTGCCAGCAGGGACAGCGCTATGAGGGGTGCCTATGAAGCTTTCTTT.

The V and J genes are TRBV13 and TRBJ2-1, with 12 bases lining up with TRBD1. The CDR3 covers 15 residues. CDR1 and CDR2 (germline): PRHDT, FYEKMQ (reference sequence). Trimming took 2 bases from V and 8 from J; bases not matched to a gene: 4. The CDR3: CASSLRDRGLDEQFF. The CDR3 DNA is TGTGCCAGCAGCTTAAGGGACAGGGGGCTGGATGAGCAGTTCTTC.

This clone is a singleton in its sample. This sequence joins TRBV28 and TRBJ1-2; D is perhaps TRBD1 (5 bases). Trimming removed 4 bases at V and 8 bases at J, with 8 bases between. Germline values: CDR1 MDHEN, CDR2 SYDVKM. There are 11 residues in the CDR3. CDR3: CASSYTGGYTF. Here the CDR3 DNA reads TGTGCCAGCAGTTACACAGGCGGCTACACCTTC.

CDR3 protein: CASSITGLYEQYF. CDR3 DNA sequence: TGTGCCAGTAGTATTACAGGTCTCTACGAGCAGTACTTC. The rearrangement joins TRBV19 to TRBJ2-7; D is perhaps TRBD1 (5 bases). Trimming took 3 bases from V and 3 from J, leaving 9 bases between them. Germline V gives CDR1 LNHDA, CDR2 SQIVND (reference sequence). The CDR3 loop spans 13 amino acids.

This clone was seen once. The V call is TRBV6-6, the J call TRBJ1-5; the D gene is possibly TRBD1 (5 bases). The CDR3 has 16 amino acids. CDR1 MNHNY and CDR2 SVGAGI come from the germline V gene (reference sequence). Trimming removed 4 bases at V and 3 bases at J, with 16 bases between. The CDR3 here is CASSSITGGSNQPQHF. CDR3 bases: TGTGCCAGCAGTTCCATAACGGGGGGGTCCAATCAGCCCCAGCATTTT.

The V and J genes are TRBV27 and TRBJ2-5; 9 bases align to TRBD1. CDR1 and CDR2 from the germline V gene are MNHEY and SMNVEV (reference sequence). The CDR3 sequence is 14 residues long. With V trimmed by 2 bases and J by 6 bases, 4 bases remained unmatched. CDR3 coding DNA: TGTGCCAGCAGTTTAACAGGGGGCGCCAAGACCCAGTACTTC. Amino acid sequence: CASSLTGGAKTQYF.

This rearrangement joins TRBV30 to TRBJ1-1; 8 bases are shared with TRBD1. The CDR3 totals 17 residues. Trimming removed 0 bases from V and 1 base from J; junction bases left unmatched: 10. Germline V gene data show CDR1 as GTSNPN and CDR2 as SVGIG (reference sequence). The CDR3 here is CAWSVIGQGMWNTEAFF. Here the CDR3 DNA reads TGTGCCTGGAGTGTAATAGGACAGGGAATGTGGAACACTGAAGCTTTCTTT.

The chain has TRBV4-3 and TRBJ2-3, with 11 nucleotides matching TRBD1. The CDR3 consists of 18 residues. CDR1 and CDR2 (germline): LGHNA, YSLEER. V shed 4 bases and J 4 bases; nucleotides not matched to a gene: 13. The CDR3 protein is CASSLRTPGQGGSDTQYF. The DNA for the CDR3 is TGCGCCAGCAGCCTGAGAACCCCGGGACAGGGGGGGTCAGATACGCAGTATTTT.

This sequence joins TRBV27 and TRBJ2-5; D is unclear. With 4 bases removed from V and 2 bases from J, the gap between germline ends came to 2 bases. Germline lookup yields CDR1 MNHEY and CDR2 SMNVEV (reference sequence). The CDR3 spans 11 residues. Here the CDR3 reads CASSSQETQYF. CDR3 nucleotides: TGTGCCAGCAGTTCTCAAGAGACCCAGTACTTC.

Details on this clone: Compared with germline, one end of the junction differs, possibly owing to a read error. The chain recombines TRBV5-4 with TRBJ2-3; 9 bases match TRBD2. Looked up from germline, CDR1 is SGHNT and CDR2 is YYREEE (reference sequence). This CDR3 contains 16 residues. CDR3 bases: TGTGCCGGCAGCTTGGCCGGAGCGGGGGGAGGAGATACGCAGTATTTT. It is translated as CAGSLAGAGGGDTQYF.

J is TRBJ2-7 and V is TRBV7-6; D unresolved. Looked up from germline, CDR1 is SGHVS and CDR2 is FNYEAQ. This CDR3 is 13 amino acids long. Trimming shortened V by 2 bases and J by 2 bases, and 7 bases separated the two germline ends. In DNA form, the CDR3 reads TGTGCCAGCAGCTTAAACTTAGCCTACGAGCAGTACTTC. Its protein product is CASSLNLAYEQYF.

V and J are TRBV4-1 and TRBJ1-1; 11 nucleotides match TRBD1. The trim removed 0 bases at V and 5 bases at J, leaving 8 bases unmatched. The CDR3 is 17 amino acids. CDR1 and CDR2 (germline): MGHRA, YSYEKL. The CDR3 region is CASSQEGTGGPMTEAFF. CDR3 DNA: TGCGCCAGCAGCCAAGAGGGGACAGGGGGGCCGATGACTGAAGCTTTCTTT.

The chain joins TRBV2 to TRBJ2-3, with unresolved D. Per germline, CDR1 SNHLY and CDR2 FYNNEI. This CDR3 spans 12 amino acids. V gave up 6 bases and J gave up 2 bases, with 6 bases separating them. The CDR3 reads CASRDTTDTQYF. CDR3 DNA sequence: TGTGCCAGCAGAGACACCACAGATACGCAGTATTTT.

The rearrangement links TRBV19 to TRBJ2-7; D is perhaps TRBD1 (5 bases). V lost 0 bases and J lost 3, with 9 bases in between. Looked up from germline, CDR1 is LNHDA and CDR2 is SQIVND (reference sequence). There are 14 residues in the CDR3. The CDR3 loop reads CASSIDPDNYEQYF. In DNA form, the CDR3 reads TGTGCCAGTAGTATAGACCCGGACAACTACGAGCAGTACTTC.

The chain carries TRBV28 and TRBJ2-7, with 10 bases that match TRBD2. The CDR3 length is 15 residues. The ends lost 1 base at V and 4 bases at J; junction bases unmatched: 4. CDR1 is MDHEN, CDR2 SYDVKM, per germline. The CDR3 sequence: CASSLFTSGMYEQYF. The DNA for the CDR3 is TGTGCCAGCAGTTTATTTACTAGCGGGATGTACGAGCAGTACTTC.

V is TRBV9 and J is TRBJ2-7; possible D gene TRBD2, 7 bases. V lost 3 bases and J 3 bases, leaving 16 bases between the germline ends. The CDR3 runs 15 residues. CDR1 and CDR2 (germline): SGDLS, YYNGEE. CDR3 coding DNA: TGTGCCAGCAGCGCCGAGGACAGCGGGGACTACGAGCAGTACTTC. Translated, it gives CASSAEDSGDYEQYF.

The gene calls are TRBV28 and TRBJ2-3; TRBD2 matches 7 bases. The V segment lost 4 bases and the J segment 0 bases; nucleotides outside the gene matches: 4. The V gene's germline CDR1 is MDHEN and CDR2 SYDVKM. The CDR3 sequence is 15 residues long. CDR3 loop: CASSWSSGSTDTQYF. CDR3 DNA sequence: TGTGCCAGCAGTTGGTCTAGCGGTAGCACAGATACGCAGTATTTT.

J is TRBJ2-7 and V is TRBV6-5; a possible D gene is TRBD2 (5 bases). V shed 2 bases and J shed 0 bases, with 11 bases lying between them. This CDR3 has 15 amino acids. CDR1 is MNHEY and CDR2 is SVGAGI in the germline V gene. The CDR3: CASSYRGRGSYEQYF. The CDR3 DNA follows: TGTGCCAGCAGTTACCGAGGACGGGGCTCCTACGAGCAGTACTTC.

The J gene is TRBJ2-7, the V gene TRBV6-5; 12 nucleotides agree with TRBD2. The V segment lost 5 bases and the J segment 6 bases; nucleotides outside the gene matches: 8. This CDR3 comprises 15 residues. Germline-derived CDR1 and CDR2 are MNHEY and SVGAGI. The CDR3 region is CASSLRTSGEGEQYF. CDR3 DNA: TGTGCCAGCAGTCTCCGGACTAGCGGGGAAGGCGAGCAGTACTTC.

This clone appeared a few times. CDR3 sequence reads: CASSQDRGSQRGEQYF. The DNA of the CDR3 is TGTGCCAGCAGCCAAGACAGGGGGAGTCAAAGGGGCGAGCAGTACTTC. The V and J genes are TRBV7-9 and TRBJ2-7; 9 bases are a match to TRBD1. The CDR3 has 16 amino acids. Germline V CDR1 and CDR2: SEHNR, FQNEAQ (reference sequence). After removal of 5 bases from V and 6 bases from J, the junction contained 14 bases not matched to a gene.

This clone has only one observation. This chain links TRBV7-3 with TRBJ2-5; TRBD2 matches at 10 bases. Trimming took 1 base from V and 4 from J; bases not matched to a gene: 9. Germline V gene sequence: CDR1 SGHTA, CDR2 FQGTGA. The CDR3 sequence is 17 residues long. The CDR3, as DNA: TGTGCCAGCAGCTTAAAGGGTACTAGCGGGGTTGGAGAGACCCAGTACTTC. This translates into CASSLKGTSGVGETQYF.

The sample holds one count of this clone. The CDR3 region has the DNA TGTGCCAGCAGCTGGGAATCGGGGCAGGGGGCGAACTATGGCTACACCTTC. Its translation is CASSWESGQGANYGYTF. The chain uses TRBV7-2 and TRBJ1-2, with 8 bases lining up with TRBD1. V was clipped by 4 bases and J by 2 bases; unmatched bases: 12. The CDR3 has 17 residues. Germline CDR1 SGHTA, CDR2 FQGNSA. Supplemented by reference TRBV7-2 and TRBJ1-2, the full variable domain reads GAGVSQSPSNKVTEKGKDVELRCDPISGHTALYWYRQSLGQGLEFLIYFQGNSAPDKSGLPSDRFSAERTGGSVSTLTIQRTQQEDSAVYLCASSWESGQGANYGYTFGSGTRLTVV.

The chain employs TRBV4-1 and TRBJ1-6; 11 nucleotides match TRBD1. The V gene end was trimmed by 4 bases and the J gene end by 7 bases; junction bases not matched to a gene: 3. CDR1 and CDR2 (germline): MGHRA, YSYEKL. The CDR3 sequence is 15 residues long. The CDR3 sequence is CASSRDRGSNSPLHF. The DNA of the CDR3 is TGCGCCAGCAGCCGGGACAGGGGGTCCAATTCACCCCTCCACTTT.

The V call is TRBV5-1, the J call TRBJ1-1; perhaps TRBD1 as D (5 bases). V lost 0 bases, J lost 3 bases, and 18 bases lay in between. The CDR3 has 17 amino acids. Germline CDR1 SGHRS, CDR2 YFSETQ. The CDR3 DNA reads TGCGCCAGCAGCTTGGAAAGGGGTTCAATGGGTTACACTGAAGCTTTCTTT. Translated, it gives CASSLERGSMGYTEAFF.

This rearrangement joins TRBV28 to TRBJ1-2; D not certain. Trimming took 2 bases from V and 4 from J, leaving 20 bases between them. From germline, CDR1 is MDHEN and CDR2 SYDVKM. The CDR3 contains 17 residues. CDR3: CASSLEGNAARFYGYTF. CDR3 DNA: TGTGCCAGCAGTTTAGAGGGAAATGCAGCACGGTTCTATGGCTACACCTTC.

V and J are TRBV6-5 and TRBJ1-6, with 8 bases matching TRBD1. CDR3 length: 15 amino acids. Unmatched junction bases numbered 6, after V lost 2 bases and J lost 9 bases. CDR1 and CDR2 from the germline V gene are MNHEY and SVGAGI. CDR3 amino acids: CASSYGGTGSSPLHF. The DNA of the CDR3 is TGTGCCAGCAGTTACGGGGGGACAGGTTCTTCACCCCTCCACTTT.

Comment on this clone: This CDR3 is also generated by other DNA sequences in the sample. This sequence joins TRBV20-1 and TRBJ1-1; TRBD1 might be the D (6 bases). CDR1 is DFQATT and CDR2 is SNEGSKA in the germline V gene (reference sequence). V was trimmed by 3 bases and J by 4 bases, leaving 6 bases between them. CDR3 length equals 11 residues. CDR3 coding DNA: TGCAGTGCTAGGACAGGCACTGAAGCTTTCTTT. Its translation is CSARTGTEAFF.

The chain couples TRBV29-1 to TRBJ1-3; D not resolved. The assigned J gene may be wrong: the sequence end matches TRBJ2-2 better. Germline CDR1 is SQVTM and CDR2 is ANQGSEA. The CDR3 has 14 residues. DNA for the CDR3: TGCAGCGTTGGCGGCAGACCGAACACCGGGGAGCTGTTTTTT. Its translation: CSVGGRPNTGELFF.

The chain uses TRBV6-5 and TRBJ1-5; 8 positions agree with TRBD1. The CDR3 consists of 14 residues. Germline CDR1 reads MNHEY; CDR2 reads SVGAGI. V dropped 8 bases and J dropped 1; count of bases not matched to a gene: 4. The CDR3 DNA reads TGTGCCAGCGGACAGGGAGTAAGCAATCAGCCCCAGCATTTT. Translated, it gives CASGQGVSNQPQHF.